A selection of T cell receptor beta chains follows, all from one sample in a study of CD8 T cells in Susac syndrome. TCRdb used MiXCR to reprocess the immunoSEQ multiplex PCR reads, holding one entry per CDR3 protein. The sample carries about 200,000 distinct CDR3 sequences, 75% to 95% recorded once. Sequencing was performed on CD4+ T cells from PBMCs. Source of these receptors: a human donor with Susac syndrome. CDR3s include the opening cysteine and the closing phenylalanine or tryptophan. The D gene is left open where the match is weak. The size field is filled for only some rows; it gives once, few, many or a size class.

abundance	v_gene	j_gene	len	d_gene	CDR3nt	CDR3aa
.	TRBV1	TRBJ2-2	14	.	TGCACCAGCAGCCAAAAGACTAGACCCGGGGAGCTGTTTTTT	CTSSQKTRPGELFF
.	TRBV28	TRBJ2-1	16	TRBD1	TGTGCCAGCAGTTTCCTCGGACAGGGGGTAGAGAATGAGCAGTTCTTC	CASSFLGQGVENEQFF
.	TRBV3-1	TRBJ2-7	15	.	TGTGCCAGCAGCCAAGAATGGCGTGAGGGGTACGAGCAGTACTTC	CASSQEWREGYEQYF
once	TRBV19	TRBJ1-1	15	TRBD1	TGTGCCAGTAGTATAGCGACACAGGGGCACACTGAAGCTTTCTTT	CASSIATQGHTEAFF
.	TRBV15	TRBJ2-2	16	.	TGTGCCACCAGCAGAAGTGCGCGGGGCTACACCGGGGAGCTGTTTTTT	CATSRSARGYTGELFF
.	TRBV5-1	TRBJ2-2	13	.	TGCGCCAGCAGCTTGCGACACACCGGGGAGCTGTTTTTT	CASSLRHTGELFF
.	TRBV10-1	TRBJ2-1	14	TRBD2	TGCGCCAGCAGTGAGTCTAGGACCGGGAGGGAGCAGTTCTTC	CASSESRTGREQFF
.	TRBV12-3/TRBV12-4	TRBJ1-5	15	TRBD1	TGTGCCAGCAGAAGCACAGGGGGCGTATTCCAGCCCCAGCATTTT	CASRSTGGVFQPQHF
.	TRBV4-1	TRBJ1-5	16	.	TGCGCCAGCAGCACAGAGTTAATCAGAGCCAATCAGCCCCAGCATTTT	CASSTELIRANQPQHF
.	TRBV20-1	TRBJ2-1	14	TRBD2	TGCAGTGCTATGAGGACTAGCGGATACAATGAGCAGTTCTTC	CSAMRTSGYNEQFF
.	TRBV18	TRBJ2-7	16	.	TGTGCCAGCTCACCAGTCTCCGGGACGGAGACGATCGAGCAGTACTTC	CASSPVSGTETIEQYF
.	TRBV10-3	TRBJ2-7	15	TRBD2	TGTGCCATCAGTCCTAGCGGGGGGGGCTCCTACGAGCAGTACTTC	CAISPSGGGSYEQYF